This T cell receptor (beta chain) stems from a study of identical twins. Study-wide results and caveats: Memory repertoires lacked the insertion deficit that abundant cord blood beta clonotypes showed. With beta out-of-frame sequences, excess sharing by twins was weaker.

Trimming shortened V by 4 bases and J by 1 base, and 15 bases separated the two germline ends. CDR1 is LGHNA and CDR2 is YSLEER in the germline V gene. The CDR3 loop spans 16 amino acids. The table lists this clonotype with a few counts. Its antigen is not known. A universal primer site came from template switching; cDNA carried unique molecular identifiers. TCRdb re-called the 5' RACE reads with MiXCR, one entry per CDR3 protein. The sample has fewer than 250,000 distinct CDR3 sequences; 7.5% are singletons. These data were likewise used in another study, on yellow fever vaccine responses in identical twins. That study adds: Vaccine-induced T cell responses in twins were reportedly observed to appear partly convergent, partly personalized.

This TCR derives from a woman aged 18-35 years in good health. The sequenced sample was memory (CD45RO+) T cells sorted from blood. The chain links TRBV4-3 to TRBJ2-3; possibly TRBD1 or TRBD2 for D (5 bases each). This chain's CDR3 is CASSPGSGARTDTQYF. The DNA for the CDR3 is TGCGCCAGCAGCCCAGGATCCGGGGCCCGCACAGATACGCAGTATTTT.